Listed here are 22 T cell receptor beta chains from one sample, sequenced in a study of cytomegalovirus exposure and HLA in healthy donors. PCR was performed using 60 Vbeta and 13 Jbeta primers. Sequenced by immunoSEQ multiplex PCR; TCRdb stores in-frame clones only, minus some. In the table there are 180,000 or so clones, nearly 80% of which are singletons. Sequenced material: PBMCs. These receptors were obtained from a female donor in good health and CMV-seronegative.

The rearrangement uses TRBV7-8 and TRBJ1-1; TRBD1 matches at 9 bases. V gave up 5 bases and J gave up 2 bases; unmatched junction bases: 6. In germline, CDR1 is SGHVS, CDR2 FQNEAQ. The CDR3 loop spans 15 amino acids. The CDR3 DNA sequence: TGTGCCAGCAGCGGACGACAGGGGGAAAACACTGAAGCTTTCTTT. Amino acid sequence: CASSGRQGENTEAFF.

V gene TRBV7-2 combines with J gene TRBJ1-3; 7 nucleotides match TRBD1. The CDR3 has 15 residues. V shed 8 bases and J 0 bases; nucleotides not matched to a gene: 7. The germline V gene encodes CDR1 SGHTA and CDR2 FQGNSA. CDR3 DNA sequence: TGTGCCAGCCGGGACAGTTTAGGCTCTGGAAACACCATATATTTT. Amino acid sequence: CASRDSLGSGNTIYF.

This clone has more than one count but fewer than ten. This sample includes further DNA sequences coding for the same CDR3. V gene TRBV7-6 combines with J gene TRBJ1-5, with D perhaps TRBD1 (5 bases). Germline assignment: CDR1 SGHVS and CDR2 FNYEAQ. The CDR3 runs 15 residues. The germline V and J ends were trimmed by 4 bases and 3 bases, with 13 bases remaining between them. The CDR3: CASSSGQGSNQPQHF. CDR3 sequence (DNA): TGTGCCAGCAGCTCCGGGCAGGGATCCAATCAGCCCCAGCATTTT.

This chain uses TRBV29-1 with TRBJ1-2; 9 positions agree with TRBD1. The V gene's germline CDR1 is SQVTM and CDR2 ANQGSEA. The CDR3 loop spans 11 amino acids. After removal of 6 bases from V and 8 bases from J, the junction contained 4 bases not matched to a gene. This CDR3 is CSVWTGEGYTF. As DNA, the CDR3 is TGCAGCGTCTGGACAGGGGAAGGCTACACCTTC.

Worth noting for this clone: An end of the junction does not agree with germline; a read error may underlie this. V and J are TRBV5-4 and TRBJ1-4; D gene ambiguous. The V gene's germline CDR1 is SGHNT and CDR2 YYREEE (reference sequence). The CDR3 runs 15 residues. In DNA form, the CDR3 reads TGTGCCAGAAGCTTGGCCGAGGGAACTAATGAAAAACTGTTTTTT. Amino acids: CARSLAEGTNEKLFF.

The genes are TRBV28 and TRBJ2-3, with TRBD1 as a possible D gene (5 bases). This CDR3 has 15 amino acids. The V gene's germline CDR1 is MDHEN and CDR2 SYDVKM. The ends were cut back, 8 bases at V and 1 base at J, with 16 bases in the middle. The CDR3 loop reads CASRDSRLGTDTQYF. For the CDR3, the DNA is TGTGCCAGCCGTGACAGTCGTCTCGGCACAGATACGCAGTATTTT.

The DNA of the CDR3 is TGTGCCAGCAGCGTAGGACAGTTAGGGTACAATGAGCAGTTCTTC. This translates into CASSVGQLGYNEQFF. The chain has TRBV9 and TRBJ2-1, with a weak D call TRBD1 (5 bases). This CDR3 is 15 amino acids long. Trimming shortened V by 0 bases and J by 4 bases, and 11 bases separated the two germline ends. CDR1 is SGDLS and CDR2 is YYNGEE in the germline V gene.

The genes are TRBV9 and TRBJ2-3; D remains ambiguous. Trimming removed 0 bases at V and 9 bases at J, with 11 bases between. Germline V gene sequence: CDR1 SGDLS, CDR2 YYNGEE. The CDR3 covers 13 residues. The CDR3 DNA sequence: TGTGCCAGCAGCGTAGTGGAGTCCCCCACGCAGTATTTT. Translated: CASSVVESPTQYF. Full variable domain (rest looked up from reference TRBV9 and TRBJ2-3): DSGVTQTPKHLITATGQRVTLRCSPRSGDLSVYWYQQSLDQGLQFLIQYYNGEERAKGNILERFSAQQFPDLHSELNLSSLELGDSALYFCASSVVESPTQYFGPGTRLTVL.

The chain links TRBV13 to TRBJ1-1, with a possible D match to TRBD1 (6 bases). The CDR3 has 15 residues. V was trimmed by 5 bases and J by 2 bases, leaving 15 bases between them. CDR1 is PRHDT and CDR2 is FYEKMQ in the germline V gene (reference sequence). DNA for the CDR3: TGTGCCAGCAGCCTCCCGATCAGGGGCAACACTGAAGCTTTCTTT. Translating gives CASSLPIRGNTEAFF.

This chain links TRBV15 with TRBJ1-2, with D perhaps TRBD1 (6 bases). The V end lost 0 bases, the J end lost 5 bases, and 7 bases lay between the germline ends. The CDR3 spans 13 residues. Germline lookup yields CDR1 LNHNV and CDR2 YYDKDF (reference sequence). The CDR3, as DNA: TGTGCCACCAGCAGAGACAGGGGTTATGGCTACACCTTC. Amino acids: CATSRDRGYGYTF.

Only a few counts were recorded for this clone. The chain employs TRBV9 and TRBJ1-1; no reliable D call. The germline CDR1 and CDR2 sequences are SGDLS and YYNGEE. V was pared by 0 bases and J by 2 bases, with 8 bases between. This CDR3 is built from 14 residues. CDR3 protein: CASSVGEYNTEAFF. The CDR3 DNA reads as TGTGCCAGCAGCGTAGGAGAATATAACACTGAAGCTTTCTTT.

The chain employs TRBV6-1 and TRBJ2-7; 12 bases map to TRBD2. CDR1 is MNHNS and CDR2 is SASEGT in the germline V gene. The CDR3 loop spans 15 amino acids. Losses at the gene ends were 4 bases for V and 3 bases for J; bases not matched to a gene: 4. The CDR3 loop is CASSARTSGNYEQYF. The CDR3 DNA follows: TGTGCCAGCAGTGCTAGGACTAGCGGGAACTACGAGCAGTACTTC.

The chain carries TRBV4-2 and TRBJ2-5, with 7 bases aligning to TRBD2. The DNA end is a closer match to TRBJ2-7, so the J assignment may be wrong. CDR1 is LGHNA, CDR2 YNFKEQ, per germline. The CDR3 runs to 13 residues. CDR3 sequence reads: CASSRQREGEQYF. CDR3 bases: TGTGCCAGCAGCCGTCAGAGGGAGGGCGAGCAGTACTTC.

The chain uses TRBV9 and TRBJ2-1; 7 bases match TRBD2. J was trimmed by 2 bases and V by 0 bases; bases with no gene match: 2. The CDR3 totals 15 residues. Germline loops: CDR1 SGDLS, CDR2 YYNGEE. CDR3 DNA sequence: TGTGCCAGCAGCGTAGGGGGGACTACCTACAATGAGCAGTTCTTC. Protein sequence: CASSVGGTTYNEQFF.

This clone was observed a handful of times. CDR3 coding DNA: TGCAGCGTCCGACAGGGATCCGGGGAGCTGTTTTTT. It yields the protein CSVRQGSGELFF. J is TRBJ2-2 and V is TRBV29-1; TRBD1 matches 7 bases. V was pared by 6 bases and J by 6 bases, with 4 bases of the junction left unmatched. This CDR3 has 12 residues. CDR1 is SQVTM and CDR2 is ANQGSEA in the germline V gene.

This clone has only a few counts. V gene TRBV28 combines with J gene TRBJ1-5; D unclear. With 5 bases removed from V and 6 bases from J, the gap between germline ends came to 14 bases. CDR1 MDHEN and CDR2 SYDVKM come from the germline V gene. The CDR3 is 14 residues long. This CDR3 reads CASSETVRGQPQHF. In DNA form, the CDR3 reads TGTGCCAGCAGTGAAACAGTCCGGGGTCAGCCCCAGCATTTT.

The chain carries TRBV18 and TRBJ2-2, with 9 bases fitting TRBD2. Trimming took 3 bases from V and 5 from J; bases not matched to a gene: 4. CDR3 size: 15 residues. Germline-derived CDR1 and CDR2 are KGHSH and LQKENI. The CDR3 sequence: CASSPSGRSTGELFF. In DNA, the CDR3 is TGTGCCAGCTCACCGAGCGGGAGGTCGACCGGGGAGCTGTTTTTT.

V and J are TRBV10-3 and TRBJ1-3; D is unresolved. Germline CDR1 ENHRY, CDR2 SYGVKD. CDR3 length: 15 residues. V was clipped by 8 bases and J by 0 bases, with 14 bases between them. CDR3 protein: CAIGRGLSSGNTIYF. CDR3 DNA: TGTGCCATCGGACGAGGGTTGAGCTCTGGAAACACCATATATTTT.

The CDR3 protein is CASSVDLAGLRLDTQYF. For the CDR3, the DNA is TGTGCCAGCAGCGTAGACCTAGCGGGGCTCAGGTTAGATACGCAGTATTTT. This sequence joins TRBV9 and TRBJ2-3, with TRBD2 matching over 9 bases. The CDR3 spans 17 residues. Trimming took 0 bases from V and 5 from J; bases not matched to a gene: 10. Germline V gene lookup returns CDR1 SGDLS and CDR2 YYNGEE.

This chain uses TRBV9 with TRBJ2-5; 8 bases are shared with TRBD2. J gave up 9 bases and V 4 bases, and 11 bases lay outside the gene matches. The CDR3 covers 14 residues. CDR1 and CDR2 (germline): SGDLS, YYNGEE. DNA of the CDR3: TGTGCCAGCAGCCTTAGCGGGGTACACGGGGCCCAGTACTTC. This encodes CASSLSGVHGAQYF.

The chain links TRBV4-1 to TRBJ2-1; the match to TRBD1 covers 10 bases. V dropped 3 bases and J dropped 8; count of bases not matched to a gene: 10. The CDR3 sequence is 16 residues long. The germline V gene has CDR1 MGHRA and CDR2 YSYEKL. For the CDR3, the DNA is TGCGCCAGCAGCCACGTCCGGGACAGGGGATCCGATGAGCAGTTCTTC. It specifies CASSHVRDRGSDEQFF.

CDR3 coding DNA: TGTGCCAGCATGGGCAGGGACTACGAGCAGTACTTC. Amino acids: CASMGRDYEQYF. The chain is built from TRBV2 and TRBJ2-7; perhaps TRBD1 as D (5 bases). Per germline, CDR1 SNHLY and CDR2 FYNNEI. This CDR3 comprises 12 residues. Trimming pared 7 bases from V and 3 bases from J, leaving 10 bases between.